This TCR beta chain is drawn from a study of blood T cell repertoires in COVID-19. Study information: Sample material is recorded as cDNA or gDNA derived from T cells, B-cell-depleted T cells, or PBMCs.

Germline loops: CDR1 SQVTM, CDR2 ANQGSEA. This CDR3 is built from 11 residues. As originally analysed: Reference gene primer amplification in the assay estimated nucleated cell counts. Libraries were prepared by immunoSEQ multiplex PCR; TCRdb keeps only in-frame clonotypes and omits some of them. The V and J calls and clone size come from that table; D and trimming were worked out from the DNA. The table shows about 280,000 clones, with 65% to 90% occurring only once. With regard to this clone: At one end, the junction sequence differs from germline, possibly due to a read error.

The receptor was isolated from a middle-aged man with active or convalescent COVID-19. Sequencing was performed on peripheral blood. This chain uses TRBV29-1 with TRBJ1-3; possibly TRBD1 for D (5 bases). CDR3 DNA sequence: TGCAGCGTTGAAGACTCTGCACAGGAACATTTT. Its translation: CSVEDSAQEHF. The full variable domain, completed using reference TRBV29-1 and TRBJ1-3, is SAVISQKPSRDICQRGTSLTIQCQVDSQVTMMFWYRQQPGQSLTLIATANQGSEATYESGFVIDKFPISRPNLTFSTLTVSNMSPEDSSIYLCSVEDSAQEHFGEGSWLTVV.